The clone carrying this TCR beta chain was seen once. Its antigen is not known. An end of the junction differs from the germline gene, which may be a read error. The sample is drawn from a study of T cell responses to AZD1222 COVID-19 vaccine. Profiling relied on immunoSEQ multiplex PCR, and the TCRdb table lists in-frame clones only, not all of them. The data show approximately 140,000 clones, with about 90% seen just once and 9% to 9.5% held by the top ten. Study-wide results and caveats: In the spike-specific TCR repertoire, nearly half reportedly target unmutated variant regions. No day 14 peak samples; only post-peak repertoires were characterized. Clonal diversity was possibly underestimated, and white British individuals and females predominated among donors.

CDR3 size: 13 residues. Germline V CDR1 and CDR2: SGHAT, FQNNGV. Second doses that came at about 4 or about 12 weeks were put together. The sample was peripheral blood, taken 28 days after the second AZD1222 dose. The sequence derives from an adult who received the AZD1222 COVID-19 vaccine. This rearrangement joins TRBV11-2 to TRBJ2-5; 8 bases match TRBD1. CDR3 nucleotide sequence: TGTGCCAGCAGCTTAAAAACCACCGGGACAGGTCACTTC. Translation: CASSLKTTGTGHF.